Detailed here is one T cell receptor beta chain. What it binds is unknown. Germline V gene lookup returns CDR1 MDHEN and CDR2 SYDVKM. This CDR3 is 16 amino acids long. The V and J ends lost 7 bases and 3 bases respectively, with 22 bases between them. The data belong to a study of vaccination effects on CD4 cells after COVID-19. Sequencing followed a ViraFEST assay step that expanded antigen-specific CD4+ T cells with viral peptide pools. Isolating CD4+ T cells followed 9 to 11 days of culture. Neither prior SARS-CoV-2 infection nor positive nucleocapsid antibodies were present in the vaccine recipients. Generated by immunoSEQ multiplex PCR, the TCRdb table keeps only in-frame clones and is missing some. The profile shows approximately 40,000 clones, roughly two thirds of them singletons.

The sequenced sample was CD4+ T cells from PBMCs cultured with SARS-CoV-2 spike peptides, obtained before COVID-19 vaccination. The TCR comes from a human donor who received a COVID-19 vaccine. V usage is TRBV28 and J usage is TRBJ2-7; TRBD2 is a possible D gene (7 bases). In DNA, the CDR3 is TGTGCCAGCACCCTAGGGGGGGGACTAAGCGGCTACGAGCAGTACTTC. Translation: CASTLGGGLSGYEQYF.